This T cell receptor (beta chain) emerged from a study of post-analysis software for immune sequencing data. Study in general: Relapsing-remitting, secondary progressive and progressive-relapsing forms of multiple sclerosis all featured among disease courses.

CDR1 SGHTA and CDR2 FQGNSA come from the germline V gene. The germline V and J ends were trimmed by 2 bases and 5 bases, with 15 bases remaining between them. The CDR3 length is 15 residues. TCR beta cDNA libraries included unique molecular identifiers. Each batch of roughly 1 to 10 million T cells produced 500,000 to 600,000 cDNA molecules. TCRdb independently ran MiXCR on the PCR reads; one entry per CDR3 protein. Of hundreds of thousands of distinct CDR3 sequences in the sample, approximately 59% were seen once. General study findings and limits: Patients used roughly five TRBV segments, including TRBV5-6, TRBV5-1 and TRBV20-1, more often than controls. The study found significantly lower normalized Chao1 diversity in multiple sclerosis patients than in controls. The authors found that F measure strongly co-clustered same-batch samples.

On this clonotype: The target antigen is unknown.

Sequences were obtained from blood. The gene calls are TRBV7-2 and TRBJ2-5; maybe TRBD2 (7 bases). The sequence came from a girl aged 2 to 10 with multiple sclerosis. The CDR3 region has the DNA TGTGCCAGCAGCTTACGGGGGGCACGGATGGAGACCCAGTACTTC. It codes for CASSLRGARMETQYF.